The 29 T cell receptor beta chains presented below share a single source sample, sequenced in a study of OX40 agonist ivuxolimab in advanced cancers. The repertoire was sequenced with immunoSEQ multiplex PCR; TCRdb's copy has only in-frame clones and lacks some. This table holds roughly 77,000 clones, approximately 89% found once. The sample was CD4+ or CD8+ T cells sorted from blood, taken in a trial of the OX40 agonist ivuxolimab. The receptors come from an adult with an advanced solid tumor such as melanoma, head and neck, liver or kidney cancer.

The chain employs TRBV18 and TRBJ1-4; tentative D call: TRBD1 (5 bases). Per germline, CDR1 KGHSH and CDR2 LQKENI. This CDR3 is built from 14 residues. V lost 3 bases and J 3 bases, leaving 8 bases between the germline ends. Written as DNA, the CDR3 is TGTGCCAGCTCACCGGGGGAAGCTAATGAAAAACTGTTTTTT. Encoded protein: CASSPGEANEKLFF.

The rearrangement links TRBV5-6 to TRBJ1-3; 8 bases agree with TRBD1. CDR1 is SGHDT and CDR2 is YYEEEE in the germline V gene. Trimming at V came to 4 bases and at J to 0 bases, leaving 6 bases not matched to a gene. The CDR3 is 16 residues long. The CDR3 DNA follows: TGTGCCAGCAGCCGGGACAGGCGACACTCTGGAAACACCATATATTTT. Translating it yields CASSRDRRHSGNTIYF.

A few counts support this clone. This sequence joins TRBV9 and TRBJ2-2; the D gene is possibly TRBD1 (6 bases). From germline, CDR1 is SGDLS and CDR2 YYNGEE. V was cut by 0 bases and J by 5 bases, with 11 bases left in between. The CDR3 extends over 15 amino acids. The CDR3, as DNA: TGTGCCAGCAGCGTAGTCGGACAGCTAACCGGGGAGCTGTTTTTT. This encodes CASSVVGQLTGELFF.

The CDR3 DNA reads as TGTGCCAGCAGCTTATCGGCGTCCTATAATTCACCCCTCCACTTT. It translates to CASSLSASYNSPLHF. V and J are TRBV5-5 and TRBJ1-6; D unclear. The ends were cut back, 2 bases at V and 1 base at J, with 7 bases in the middle. Germline V gives CDR1 SGHKS, CDR2 YYEKEE (reference sequence). The CDR3 contains 15 residues.

V and J are TRBV6-5 and TRBJ2-7; D assignment may be TRBD1 or TRBD2 (5 bases each). This CDR3 spans 13 amino acids. Trimming pared 2 bases from V and 3 bases from J, leaving 8 bases between. The germline V gene encodes CDR1 MNHEY and CDR2 SVGAGI. The CDR3 nucleotides read TGTGCCAGCAGTTACGGGACGGTCTACGAGCAGTACTTC. Translated: CASSYGTVYEQYF.

This clone was observed a handful of times. V is TRBV11-1 and J is TRBJ2-1, with a tentative D call TRBD1 (6 bases). The CDR3 is 17 residues long. V was shortened by 0 bases and J by 2 bases, with 14 bases between the two germline ends. CDR1 and CDR2 from the germline V gene are SGHAT and FQDESV (reference sequence). The DNA for the CDR3 is TGTGCCAGCAGCTTAGCCCTGACAGGCCTCGCCTACAATGAGCAGTTCTTC. It encodes CASSLALTGLAYNEQFF.

The V call is TRBV5-1, the J call TRBJ2-7; D could derive from TRBD1 or TRBD2 (5 bases each). The CDR3 is made up of 15 amino acids. Trimming took 2 bases from V and 0 from J, leaving 12 bases between them. Germline assignment: CDR1 SGHRS and CDR2 YFSETQ. The CDR3 spells CASSFIGTSSYEQYF. As DNA, the CDR3 is TGCGCCAGCAGCTTCATCGGGACGAGCTCCTACGAGCAGTACTTC.

V gene TRBV6-1 combines with J gene TRBJ2-7; 7 bases fit TRBD1. Per germline, CDR1 MNHNS and CDR2 SASEGT. V lost 7 bases, J lost 2 bases, and 8 bases stayed unmatched. The CDR3 contains 14 residues. In DNA form, the CDR3 reads TGTGCCAGCATCGGACAGGTTCTCCCCTACGAGCAGTACTTC. Translating gives CASIGQVLPYEQYF.

V and J are TRBV5-1 and TRBJ1-2, with D possibly matching TRBD1 (5 bases). In germline, CDR1 is SGHRS, CDR2 YFSETQ. V gave up 2 bases and J gave up 5 bases, with 16 bases separating them. This CDR3 comprises 15 residues. CDR3 residues: CASSFGRAQDYGYTF. The CDR3 nucleotides are TGCGCCAGCAGCTTTGGCCGTGCACAGGATTATGGCTACACCTTC.

This chain uses TRBV5-4 with TRBJ1-1, with 8 bases aligning to TRBD1. Germline CDR1 SGHNT, CDR2 YYREEE (reference sequence). This CDR3 has 17 residues. Trimming removed 0 bases from V and 1 base from J; junction bases left unmatched: 8. The CDR3 bases are TGTGCCAGCAGCTTGGCGGCAGGGGGCGGTTGGAACACTGAAGCTTTCTTT. This gives the protein CASSLAAGGGWNTEAFF.

This sequence joins TRBV7-2 and TRBJ2-1; D ambiguous. Per germline, CDR1 SGHTA and CDR2 FQGNSA. Deletions cut 1 base from V and 5 bases from J, with 12 bases between. The CDR3 loop spans 15 amino acids. The CDR3 bases are TGTGCCAGCAGCTTAGGGGTCGGCGCCCACAATGAGCAGTTCTTC. Its protein is CASSLGVGAHNEQFF.

This chain links TRBV7-3 with TRBJ2-7, with 9 nucleotides matching TRBD1. The CDR3 is made up of 14 amino acids. Germline-derived CDR1 and CDR2 are SGHTA and FQGTGA. The trim removed 4 bases at V and 3 bases at J, leaving 4 bases unmatched. The CDR3: CASSSQGQGYEQYF. For the CDR3, the DNA is TGTGCCAGCAGCTCGCAGGGACAGGGCTACGAGCAGTACTTC.

The chain employs TRBV10-3 and TRBJ1-1; TRBD1 matches 7 bases. The CDR3 has 13 amino acids. V lost 4 bases, J lost 4 bases, and 3 bases stayed unmatched. Germline CDR1 ENHRY, CDR2 SYGVKD. The CDR3 nucleotides are TGTGCCATCAGTGGGACAGGACCCACTGAAGCTTTCTTT. As protein: CAISGTGPTEAFF.

The rearrangement links TRBV29-1 to TRBJ2-3; D gene unclear. V dropped 4 bases and J dropped 5 bases, with 16 bases sitting between them. The CDR3 is 14 amino acids. In germline, CDR1 is SQVTM, CDR2 ANQGSEA. CDR3 DNA: TGCAGCGTTGGTAGGTCAGGCAATCAAGATACGCAGTATTTT. This sequence encodes CSVGRSGNQDTQYF.

This chain uses TRBV10-2 with TRBJ1-5; unclear D gene. The CDR3 is made up of 13 amino acids. V dropped 8 bases and J dropped 1 base, with 9 bases sitting between them. CDR1 and CDR2 (germline): WSHSY, SAAADI. DNA for the CDR3: TGCGCCAGCGGTGGGGTAAGCAATCAGCCCCAGCATTTT. Protein sequence: CASGGVSNQPQHF.

The chain joins TRBV6-4 to TRBJ1-2, with 7 bases identical to TRBD1. Germline-derived CDR1 and CDR2 are MRHNA and SNTAGT. The CDR3 has 11 amino acids. The CDR3 coding sequence is TGTACCATAGAGGGGGCGAGCGGCTACACCTTC. It specifies CTIEGASGYTF.

This sequence joins TRBV6-5 and TRBJ2-1, with TRBD1 matching over 10 bases. Germline loops: CDR1 MNHEY, CDR2 SVGAGI. This CDR3 has 16 amino acids. The trim removed 0 bases at V and 5 bases at J, leaving 4 bases unmatched. DNA for the CDR3: TGTGCCAGCAGTTACTCCGGGACAGGGGATAACAATGAGCAGTTCTTC. This gives the protein CASSYSGTGDNNEQFF.

The chain joins TRBV7-7 to TRBJ2-5; tentatively, D is TRBD2 (6 bases). Per the germline V gene, CDR1 is SSHAT and CDR2 is FNYEAQ (reference sequence). The CDR3 loop spans 15 amino acids. V was trimmed by 1 base and J by 7 bases, leaving 16 bases between them. CDR3 amino acids: CASSLVARRGGTQYF. Written as DNA, the CDR3 is TGTGCCAGCAGCTTAGTGGCACGGAGGGGTGGGACCCAGTACTTC.

This rearrangement joins TRBV29-1 to TRBJ2-6; the D gene is possibly TRBD1 (5 bases). The CDR3 contains 15 residues. Trimming took off 0 bases at V and 4 bases at J, with 10 bases between the two ends. Germline values: CDR1 SQVTM, CDR2 ANQGSEA. This chain's CDR3 is CSVEDPGNGANVLTF. The CDR3 DNA sequence: TGCAGCGTTGAAGATCCAGGGAACGGGGCCAACGTCCTGACTTTC. The full variable domain, rest sourced from reference TRBV29-1 and TRBJ2-6, is SAVISQKPSRDICQRGTSLTIQCQVDSQVTMMFWYRQQPGQSLTLIATANQGSEATYESGFVIDKFPISRPNLTFSTLTVSNMSPEDSSIYLCSVEDPGNGANVLTFGAGSRLTVL.

In its sample, this clone was seen a few times. The CDR3 bases are TGTGCCAGCAGCCCCCGAGGGCGGATATCGAATTCACCCCTCCACTTT. Translated: CASSPRGRISNSPLHF. The chain recombines TRBV7-9 with TRBJ1-6; no clear D gene. The CDR3 loop spans 16 amino acids. Per the germline V gene, CDR1 is SEHNR and CDR2 is FQNEAQ (reference sequence). V lost 5 bases and J lost 7, with 18 bases in between.

This clone has a single count. This sequence joins TRBV4-1 and TRBJ2-7; TRBD1 might be the D (5 bases). CDR1 is MGHRA and CDR2 is YSYEKL in the germline V gene. This CDR3 is 14 amino acids long. The germline V and J ends were trimmed by 5 bases and 3 bases, with 14 bases remaining between them. CDR3 region: CASSRFDRNYEQYF. The CDR3 DNA sequence: TGCGCCAGCAGCAGATTTGACAGAAACTACGAGCAGTACTTC.

The J gene is TRBJ2-3, the V gene TRBV7-2, with 9 bases aligning to TRBD2. CDR1 and CDR2 from the germline V gene are SGHTA and FQGNSA. V lost 6 bases to trimming and J lost 3 bases; unmatched junction nucleotides: 10. The CDR3 spans 16 residues. The DNA of the CDR3 is TGTGCCAGCAGTCACTACAGCGGGGGGCGTACAGATACGCAGTATTTT. Protein product: CASSHYSGGRTDTQYF.

The V gene is TRBV5-4, the J gene TRBJ1-6, with D maybe TRBD1 (5 bases). The length of the CDR3 is 14 residues. The V gene's germline CDR1 is SGHNT and CDR2 YYREEE (reference sequence). With 0 bases removed from V and 10 bases from J, the gap between germline ends came to 11 bases. This CDR3 is CASSLGRERSPLHF. CDR3 nucleotide sequence: TGTGCCAGCAGCTTGGGCAGGGAGCGATCACCCCTCCACTTT.

The V call is TRBV2, the J call TRBJ2-5, with 11 bases matching TRBD1. The V gene's germline CDR1 is SNHLY and CDR2 FYNNEI. The length of the CDR3 is 15 residues. The V segment lost 8 bases and the J segment 4 bases; nucleotides outside the gene matches: 9. This chain's CDR3 is CASSLPGQGVETQYF. CDR3 coding DNA: TGTGCCAGCTCCCTACCGGGACAGGGGGTAGAGACCCAGTACTTC.

This clone was counted only a few times. The chain is built from TRBV7-2 and TRBJ1-3, with TRBD1 matching 9 bases. CDR1 SGHTA and CDR2 FQGNSA come from the germline V gene. V dropped 5 bases and J dropped 0; count of bases not matched to a gene: 5. The CDR3 runs 16 residues. Written as DNA, the CDR3 is TGTGCCAGCAGCAAGACAGGGGGATACTCTGGAAACACCATATATTTT. Its translation: CASSKTGGYSGNTIYF.

CDR3 coding DNA: TGTGCCAGCAGTCACGGACCAAAACAAGAGACCCAGTACTTC. Its protein is CASSHGPKQETQYF. The chain uses TRBV6-9 and TRBJ2-5; D is unresolved. V lost 5 bases to trimming and J lost 2 bases, with 12 bases between them. Per germline, CDR1 MNHGY and CDR2 SVAAGI. This CDR3 has 14 residues.

The table lists this clone with a few counts. The chain carries TRBV7-8 and TRBJ2-7, with D possibly being TRBD1 (6 bases). Germline V lookup: CDR1 SGHVS, CDR2 FQNEAQ. Trimming cost V 4 bases and J 2 bases, with 9 bases left between them. This CDR3 has 13 residues. In nucleotides, the CDR3 is TGTGCCAGCAGCTCCCGGACAGCCTACGAGCAGTACTTC. Translation: CASSSRTAYEQYF.

This clone has just one count. The rearrangement joins TRBV27 to TRBJ2-7; perhaps D is TRBD1 or TRBD2 (5 bases each). The CDR3 runs to 12 residues. Trimming took 3 bases from V and 6 from J, leaving 9 bases between them. CDR1 and CDR2 (germline): MNHEY, SMNVEV (reference sequence). This CDR3 is CASSFIGTEQYF. In DNA, the CDR3 is TGTGCCAGCAGTTTCATCGGGACCGAGCAGTACTTC.

The CDR3 protein is CASSLNEGQETQYF. Written as DNA, the CDR3 is TGTGCCAGCTCACTAAACGAGGGCCAAGAGACCCAGTACTTC. The chain is built from TRBV18 and TRBJ2-5; tentatively, D is TRBD2 (5 bases). Per the germline V gene, CDR1 is KGHSH and CDR2 is LQKENI. The CDR3 length is 14 residues. The V end was cut by 4 bases, the J end by 1 base, with 10 bases between.